The 3 T cell receptor beta chains listed next were all sequenced from one sample in a study of CXCR3-negative and CXCR3-positive naive CD8 T cells. Whole-study results and caveats: Researchers report that CXCR3-positive naive cells carry more hydrophobic TRB CDR3s than CXCR3-negative naive cells.

No antigens are known for them. The libraries of TRB cDNA were prepared using 5' RACE with UMI labels. TCRdb reanalyzed the 5' RACE reads, giving one entry per CDR3 protein sequence and no DNA. This table holds some 140,000 distinct CDR3 sequences. Sequenced material: naive CXCR3+ CD8+ T cells from blood. Specified subset: CD45RO-CCR7+CD27+CD95- naive CD8+ T cells expressing CXCR3 (TNR3+). All receptors derive from a human donor in good health. Some clones in this sample may be carry-over from other donors' samples.

V gene TRBV9 combines with J gene TRBJ2-1; TCRdb proposes TRBD1, but this gene call is untestable without DNA. CDR1 is SGDLS and CDR2 is YYNGEE in the germline V gene. The CDR3 contains 15 residues. CDR3: CASSLEGRDGNEQFF. Supplemented by reference TRBV9 and TRBJ2-1, the full variable domain reads DSGVTQTPKHLITATGQRVTLRCSPRSGDLSVYWYQQSLDQGLQFLIQYYNGEERAKGNILERFSAQQFPDLHSELNLSSLELGDSALYFCASSLEGRDGNEQFFGPGTRLTVL.

The gene calls are TRBV12-3 or TRBV12-4 and TRBJ2-3; the TCRdb D gene call, TRBD2, has no DNA to confirm it. There are 15 residues in the CDR3. The CDR3 region is CASSLASGRTDTQYF.

The chain uses TRBV19 and TRBJ1-5; the D gene TCRdb calls, TRBD1, cannot be checked with no DNA. This CDR3 spans 12 amino acids. Germline V gene sequence: CDR1 LNHDA, CDR2 SQIVND (reference sequence). Here the CDR3 reads CASKTGNQPQHF.